The sequence of this T cell receptor beta chain was determined in a study of PD-L1 blockade in urothelial cancer. Every PCR was spiked with synthetic TCR analog templates. Clones were read by immunoSEQ multiplex PCR, and TCRdb kept only the in-frame ones, dropping some. The repertoire holds about 87,000 clones, with 80% to 90% as singletons. V was pared by 6 bases and J by 2 bases, with 7 bases between. CDR1 and CDR2 from the germline V gene are SNHLY and FYNNEI. The CDR3 totals 12 residues. Documented time point: pretreatment peripheral blood. The chain recombines TRBV2 with TRBJ1-2; D call uncertain. The sample here was PBMCs, taken around atezolizumab (anti-PD-L1) treatment. The clonotype comes from a woman at least 80 years old with urothelial cancer. The CDR3 region is CASRETNYGYTF. CDR3 nucleotide sequence: TGTGCCAGCAGGGAGACCAACTATGGCTACACCTTC.